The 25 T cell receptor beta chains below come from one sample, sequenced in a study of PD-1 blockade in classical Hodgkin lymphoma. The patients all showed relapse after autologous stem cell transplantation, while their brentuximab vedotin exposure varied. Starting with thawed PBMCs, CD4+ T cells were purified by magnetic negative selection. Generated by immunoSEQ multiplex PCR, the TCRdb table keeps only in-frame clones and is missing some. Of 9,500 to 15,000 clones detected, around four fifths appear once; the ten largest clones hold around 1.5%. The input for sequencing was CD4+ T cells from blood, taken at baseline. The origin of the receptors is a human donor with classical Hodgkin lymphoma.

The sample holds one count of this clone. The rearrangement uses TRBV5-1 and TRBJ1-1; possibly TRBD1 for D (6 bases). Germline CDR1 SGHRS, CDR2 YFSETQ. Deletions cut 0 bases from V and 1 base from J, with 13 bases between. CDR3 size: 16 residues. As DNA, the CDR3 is TGCGCCAGCAGCTTGGCCTTGGGGGCGGGGAACACTGAAGCTTTCTTT. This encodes CASSLALGAGNTEAFF.

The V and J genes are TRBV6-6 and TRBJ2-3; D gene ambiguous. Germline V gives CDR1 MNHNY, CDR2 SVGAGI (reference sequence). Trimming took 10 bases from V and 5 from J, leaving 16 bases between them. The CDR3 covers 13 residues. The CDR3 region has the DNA TGTGCCACCGAACATTCGAACGGAGATACGCAGTATTTT. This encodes CATEHSNGDTQYF.

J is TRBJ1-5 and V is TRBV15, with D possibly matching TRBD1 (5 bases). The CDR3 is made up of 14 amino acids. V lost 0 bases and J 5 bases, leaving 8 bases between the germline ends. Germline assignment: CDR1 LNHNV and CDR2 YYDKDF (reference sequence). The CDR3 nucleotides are TGTGCCACCAGCAGAGAGGGGGAGGATCAGCCCCAGCATTTT. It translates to CATSREGEDQPQHF.

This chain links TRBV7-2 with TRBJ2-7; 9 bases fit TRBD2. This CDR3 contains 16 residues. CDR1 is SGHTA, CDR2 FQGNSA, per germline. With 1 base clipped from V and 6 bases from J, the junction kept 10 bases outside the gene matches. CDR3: CASSLGNSGGSREQYF. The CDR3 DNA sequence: TGTGCCAGCAGCTTAGGGAATAGCGGGGGTTCACGCGAGCAGTACTTC.

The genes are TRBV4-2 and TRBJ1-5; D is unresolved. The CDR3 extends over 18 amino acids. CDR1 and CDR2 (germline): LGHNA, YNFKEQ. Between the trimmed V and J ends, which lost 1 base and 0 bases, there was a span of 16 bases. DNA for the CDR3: TGTGCCAGCAGCCAAGTGGGGAGAGGCAAGTATAGCAATCAGCCCCAGCATTTT. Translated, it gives CASSQVGRGKYSNQPQHF.

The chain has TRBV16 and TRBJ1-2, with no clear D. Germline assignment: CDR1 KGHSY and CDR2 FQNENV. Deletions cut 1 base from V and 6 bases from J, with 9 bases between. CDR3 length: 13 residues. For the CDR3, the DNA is TGTGCCAGCAGCCAATGGGCCGGAGATGGCTACACCTTC. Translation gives CASSQWAGDGYTF.

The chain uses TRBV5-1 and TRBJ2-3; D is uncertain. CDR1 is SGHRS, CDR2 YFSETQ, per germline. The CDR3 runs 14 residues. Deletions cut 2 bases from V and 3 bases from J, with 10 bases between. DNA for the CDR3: TGCGCCAGCAGCTTACTGGACCCTACAGATACGCAGTATTTT. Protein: CASSLLDPTDTQYF.

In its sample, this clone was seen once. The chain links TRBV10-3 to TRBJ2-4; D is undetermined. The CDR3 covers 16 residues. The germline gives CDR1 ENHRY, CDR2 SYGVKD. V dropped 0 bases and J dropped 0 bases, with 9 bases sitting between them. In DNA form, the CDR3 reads TGTGCCATCAGTGAGTCGAGTCGGACAGCCAAAAACATTCAGTACTTC. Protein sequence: CAISESSRTAKNIQYF.

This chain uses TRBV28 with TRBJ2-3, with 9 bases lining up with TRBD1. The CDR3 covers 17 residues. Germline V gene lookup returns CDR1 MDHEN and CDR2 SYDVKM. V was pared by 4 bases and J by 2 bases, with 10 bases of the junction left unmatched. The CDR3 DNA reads TGTGCCAGCAGTTCGAGACAGGGGGGGAGATACACAGATACGCAGTATTTT. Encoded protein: CASSSRQGGRYTDTQYF.

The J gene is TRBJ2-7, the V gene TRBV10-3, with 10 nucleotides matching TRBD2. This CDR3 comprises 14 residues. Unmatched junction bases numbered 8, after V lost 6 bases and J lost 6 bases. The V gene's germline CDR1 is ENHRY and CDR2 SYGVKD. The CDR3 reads CAISTGTSESEQYF. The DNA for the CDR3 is TGTGCCATCAGCACCGGGACTAGCGAGAGCGAGCAGTACTTC.

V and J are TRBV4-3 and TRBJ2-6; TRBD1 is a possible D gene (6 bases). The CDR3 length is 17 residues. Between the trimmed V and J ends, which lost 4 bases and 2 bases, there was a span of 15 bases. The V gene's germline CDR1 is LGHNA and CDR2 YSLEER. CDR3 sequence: CASSPSYREPGANVLTF. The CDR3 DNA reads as TGCGCCAGCAGCCCATCATACAGGGAGCCTGGGGCCAACGTCCTGACTTTC.

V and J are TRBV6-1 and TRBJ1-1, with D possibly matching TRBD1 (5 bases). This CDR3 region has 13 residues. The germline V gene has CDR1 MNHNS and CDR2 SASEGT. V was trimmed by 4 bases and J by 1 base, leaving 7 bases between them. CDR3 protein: CASSAGQNTEAFF. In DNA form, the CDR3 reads TGTGCCAGCAGTGCCGGACAGAACACTGAAGCTTTCTTT.

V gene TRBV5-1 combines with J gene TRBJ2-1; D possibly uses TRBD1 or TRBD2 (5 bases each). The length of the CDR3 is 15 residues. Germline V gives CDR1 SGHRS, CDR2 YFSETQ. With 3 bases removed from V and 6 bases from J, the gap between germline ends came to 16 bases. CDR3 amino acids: CASSWGLGDGNEQFF. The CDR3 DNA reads TGCGCCAGCAGCTGGGGTTTAGGGGACGGCAATGAGCAGTTCTTC.

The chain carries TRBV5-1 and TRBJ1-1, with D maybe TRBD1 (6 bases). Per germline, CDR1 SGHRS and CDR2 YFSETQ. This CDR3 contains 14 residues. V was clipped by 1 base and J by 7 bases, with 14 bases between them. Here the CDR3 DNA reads TGCGCCAGCAGCTTGTCCGGGACAACCTATGAAGCTTTCTTT. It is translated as CASSLSGTTYEAFF. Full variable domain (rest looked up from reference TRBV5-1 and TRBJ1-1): KAGVTQTPRYLIKTRGQQVTLSCSPISGHRSVSWYQQTPGQGLQFLFEYFSETQRNKGNFPGRFSGRQFSNSRSEMNVSTLELGDSALYLCASSLSGTTYEAFFGQGTRLTVV.

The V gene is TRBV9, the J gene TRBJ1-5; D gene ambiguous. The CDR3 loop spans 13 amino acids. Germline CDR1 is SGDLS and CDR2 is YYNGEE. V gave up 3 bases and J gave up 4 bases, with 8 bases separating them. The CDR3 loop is CASSGSANQPQHF. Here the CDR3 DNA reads TGTGCCAGCAGCGGATCTGCAAATCAGCCCCAGCATTTT.

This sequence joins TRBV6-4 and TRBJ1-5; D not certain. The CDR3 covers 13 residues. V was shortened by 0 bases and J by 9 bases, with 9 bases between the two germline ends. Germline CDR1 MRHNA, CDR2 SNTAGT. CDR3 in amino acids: CASSDSARGPQHF. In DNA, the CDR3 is TGTGCCAGCAGTGACTCGGCCCGCGGGCCCCAGCATTTT.

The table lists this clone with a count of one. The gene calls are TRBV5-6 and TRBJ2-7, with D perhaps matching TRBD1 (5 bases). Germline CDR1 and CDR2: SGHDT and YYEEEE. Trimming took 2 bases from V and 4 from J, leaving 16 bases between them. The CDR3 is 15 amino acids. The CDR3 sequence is CASSFWTQAIYEQYF. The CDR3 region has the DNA TGTGCCAGCAGCTTTTGGACACAGGCTATTTACGAGCAGTACTTC. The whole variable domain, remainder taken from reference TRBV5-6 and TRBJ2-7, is DAGVTQSPTHLIKTRGQQVTLRCSPKSGHDTVSWYQQALGQGPQFIFQYYEEEERQRGNFPDRFSGHQFPNYSSELNVNALLLGDSALYLCASSFWTQAIYEQYFGPGTRLTVT.

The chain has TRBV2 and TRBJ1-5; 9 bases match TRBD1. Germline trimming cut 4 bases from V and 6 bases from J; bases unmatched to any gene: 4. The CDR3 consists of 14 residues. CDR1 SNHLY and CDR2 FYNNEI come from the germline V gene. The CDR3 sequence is CASSAGTGIQPQHF. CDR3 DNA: TGTGCCAGCAGTGCTGGGACAGGGATTCAGCCCCAGCATTTT.

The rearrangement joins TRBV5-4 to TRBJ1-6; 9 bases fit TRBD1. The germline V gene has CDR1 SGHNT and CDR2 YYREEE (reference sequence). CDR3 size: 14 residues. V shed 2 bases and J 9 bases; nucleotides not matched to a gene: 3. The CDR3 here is CASSFDRGGSPLHF. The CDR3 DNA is TGTGCCAGCAGCTTCGACAGGGGGGGTTCACCCCTCCACTTT.

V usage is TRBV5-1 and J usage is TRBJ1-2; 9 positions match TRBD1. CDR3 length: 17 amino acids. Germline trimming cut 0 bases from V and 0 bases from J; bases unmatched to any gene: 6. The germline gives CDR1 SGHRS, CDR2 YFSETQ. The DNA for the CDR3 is TGCGCCAGCAGCTTGGGAAGACGGGACAGGGCTAACTATGGCTACACCTTC. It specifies CASSLGRRDRANYGYTF.

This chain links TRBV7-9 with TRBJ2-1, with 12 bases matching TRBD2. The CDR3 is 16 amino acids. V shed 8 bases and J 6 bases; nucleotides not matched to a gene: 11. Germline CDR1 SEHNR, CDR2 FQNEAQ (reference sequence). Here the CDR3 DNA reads TGTGCCAGCCTGACTAGCGGGGGACTGAAAGGCAATGAGCAGTTCTTC. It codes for CASLTSGGLKGNEQFF.

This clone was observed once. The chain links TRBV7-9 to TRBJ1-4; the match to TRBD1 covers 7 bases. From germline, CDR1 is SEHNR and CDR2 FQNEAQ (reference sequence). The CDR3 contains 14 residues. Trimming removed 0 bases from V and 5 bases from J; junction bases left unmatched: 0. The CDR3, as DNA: TGTGCCAGCAGCTTAGCAGGGGGCAATGAAAAACTGTTTTTT. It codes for CASSLAGGNEKLFF.

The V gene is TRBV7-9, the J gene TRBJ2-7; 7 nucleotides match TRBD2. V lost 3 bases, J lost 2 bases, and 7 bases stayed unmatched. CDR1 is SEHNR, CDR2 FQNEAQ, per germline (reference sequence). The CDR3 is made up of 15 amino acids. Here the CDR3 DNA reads TGTGCCAGCAGCTTGGGAGGGATTGAGCCCTACGAGCAGTACTTC. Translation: CASSLGGIEPYEQYF.

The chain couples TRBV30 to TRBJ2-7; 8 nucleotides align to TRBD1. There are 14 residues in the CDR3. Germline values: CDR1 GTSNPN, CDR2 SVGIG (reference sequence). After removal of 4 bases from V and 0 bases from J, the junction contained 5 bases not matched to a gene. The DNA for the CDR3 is TGTGCCTGGACCCGGGACAGGTACTCCTACGAGCAGTACTTC. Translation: CAWTRDRYSYEQYF. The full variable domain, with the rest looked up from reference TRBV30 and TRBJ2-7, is SQTIHQWPATLVQPVGSPLSLECTVEGTSNPNLYWYRQAAGRGLQLLFYSVGIGQISSEVPQNLSASRPQDRQFILSSKKLLLSDSGFYLCAWTRDRYSYEQYFGPGTRLTVT.

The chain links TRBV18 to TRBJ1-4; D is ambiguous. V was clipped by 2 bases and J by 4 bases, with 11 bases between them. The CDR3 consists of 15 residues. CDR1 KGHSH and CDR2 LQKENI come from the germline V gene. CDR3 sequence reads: CASSPAGRINEKLFF. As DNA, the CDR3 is TGTGCCAGCTCACCAGCGGGCCGGATTAATGAAAAACTGTTTTTT.